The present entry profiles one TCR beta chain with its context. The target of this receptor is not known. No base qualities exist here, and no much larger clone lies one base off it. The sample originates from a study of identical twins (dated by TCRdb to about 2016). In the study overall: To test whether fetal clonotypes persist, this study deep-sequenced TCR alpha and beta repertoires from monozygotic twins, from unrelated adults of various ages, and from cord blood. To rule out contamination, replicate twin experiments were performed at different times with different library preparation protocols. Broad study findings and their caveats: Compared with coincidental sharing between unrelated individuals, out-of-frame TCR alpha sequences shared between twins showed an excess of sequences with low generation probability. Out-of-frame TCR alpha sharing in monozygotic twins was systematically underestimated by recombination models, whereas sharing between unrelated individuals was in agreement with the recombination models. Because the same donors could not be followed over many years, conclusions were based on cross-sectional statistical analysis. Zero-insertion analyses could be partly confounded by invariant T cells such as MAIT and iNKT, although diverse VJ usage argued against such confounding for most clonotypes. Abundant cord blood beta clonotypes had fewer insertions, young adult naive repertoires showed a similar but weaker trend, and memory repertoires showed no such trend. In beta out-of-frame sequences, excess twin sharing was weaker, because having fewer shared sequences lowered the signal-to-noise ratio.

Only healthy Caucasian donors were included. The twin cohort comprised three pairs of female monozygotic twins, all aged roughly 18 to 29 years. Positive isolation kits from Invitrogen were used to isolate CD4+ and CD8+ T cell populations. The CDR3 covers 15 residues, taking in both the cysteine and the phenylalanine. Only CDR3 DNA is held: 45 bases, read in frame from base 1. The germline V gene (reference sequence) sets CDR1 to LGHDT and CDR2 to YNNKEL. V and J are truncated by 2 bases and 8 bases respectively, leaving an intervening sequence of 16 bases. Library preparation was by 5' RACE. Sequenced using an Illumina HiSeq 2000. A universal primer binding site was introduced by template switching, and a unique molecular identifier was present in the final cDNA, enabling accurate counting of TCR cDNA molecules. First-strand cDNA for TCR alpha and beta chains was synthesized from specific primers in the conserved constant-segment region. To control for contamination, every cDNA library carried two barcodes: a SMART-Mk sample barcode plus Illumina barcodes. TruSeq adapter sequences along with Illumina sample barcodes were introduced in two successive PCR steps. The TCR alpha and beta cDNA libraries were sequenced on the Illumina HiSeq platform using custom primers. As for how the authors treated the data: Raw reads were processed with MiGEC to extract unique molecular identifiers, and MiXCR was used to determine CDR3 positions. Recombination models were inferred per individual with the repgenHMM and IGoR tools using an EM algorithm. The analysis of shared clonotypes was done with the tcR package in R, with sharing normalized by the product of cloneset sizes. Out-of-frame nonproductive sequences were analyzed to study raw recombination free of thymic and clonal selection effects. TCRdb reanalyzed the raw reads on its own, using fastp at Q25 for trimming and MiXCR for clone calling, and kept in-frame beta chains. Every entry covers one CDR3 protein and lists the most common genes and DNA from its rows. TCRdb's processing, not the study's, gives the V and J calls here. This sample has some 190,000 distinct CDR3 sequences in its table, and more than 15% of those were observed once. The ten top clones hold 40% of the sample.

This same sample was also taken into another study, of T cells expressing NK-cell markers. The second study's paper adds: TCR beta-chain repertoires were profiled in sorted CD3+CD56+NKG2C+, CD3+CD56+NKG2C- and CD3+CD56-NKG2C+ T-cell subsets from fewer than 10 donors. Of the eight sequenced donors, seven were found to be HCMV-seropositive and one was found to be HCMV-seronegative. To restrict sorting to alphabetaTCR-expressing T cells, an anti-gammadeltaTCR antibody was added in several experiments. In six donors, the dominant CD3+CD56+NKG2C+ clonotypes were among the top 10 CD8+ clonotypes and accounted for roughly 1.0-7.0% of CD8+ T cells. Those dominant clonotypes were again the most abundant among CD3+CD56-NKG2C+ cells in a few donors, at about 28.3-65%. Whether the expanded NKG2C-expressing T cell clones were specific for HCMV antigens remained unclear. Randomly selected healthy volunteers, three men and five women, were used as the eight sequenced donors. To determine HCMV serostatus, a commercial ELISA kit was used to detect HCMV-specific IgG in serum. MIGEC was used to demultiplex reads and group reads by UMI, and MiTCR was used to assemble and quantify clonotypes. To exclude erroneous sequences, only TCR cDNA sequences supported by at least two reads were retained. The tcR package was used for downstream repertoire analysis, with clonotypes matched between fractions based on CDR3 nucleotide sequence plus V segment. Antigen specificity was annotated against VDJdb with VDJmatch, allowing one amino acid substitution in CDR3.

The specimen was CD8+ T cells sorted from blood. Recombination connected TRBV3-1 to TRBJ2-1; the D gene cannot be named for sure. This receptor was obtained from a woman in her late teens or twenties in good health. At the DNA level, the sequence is TGTGCCAGCAGCCAAATAAGAAGGGATTGGGATGAGCAGTTCTTC. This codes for CASSQIRRDWDEQFF.